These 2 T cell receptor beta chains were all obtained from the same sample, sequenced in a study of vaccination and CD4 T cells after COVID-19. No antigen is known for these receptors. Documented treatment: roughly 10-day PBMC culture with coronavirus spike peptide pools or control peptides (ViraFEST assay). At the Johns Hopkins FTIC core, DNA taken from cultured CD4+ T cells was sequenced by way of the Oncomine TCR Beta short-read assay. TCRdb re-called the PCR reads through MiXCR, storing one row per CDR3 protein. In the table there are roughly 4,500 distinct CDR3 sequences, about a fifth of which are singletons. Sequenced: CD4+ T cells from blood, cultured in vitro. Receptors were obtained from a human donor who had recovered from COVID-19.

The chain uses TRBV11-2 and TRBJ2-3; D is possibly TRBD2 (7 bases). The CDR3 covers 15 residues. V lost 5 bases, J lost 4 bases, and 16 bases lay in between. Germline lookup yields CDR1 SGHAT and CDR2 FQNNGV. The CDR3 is CASSPRRGQADTQYF. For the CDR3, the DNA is TGTGCCAGCAGCCCTCGGCGGGGGCAGGCAGATACGCAGTATTTT. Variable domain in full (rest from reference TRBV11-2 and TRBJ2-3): EAGVAQSPRYKIIEKRQSVAFWCNPISGHATLYWYQQILGQGPKLLIQFQNNGVVDDSQLPKDRFSAERLKGVDSTLKIQPAKLEDSAVYLCASSPRRGQADTQYFGPGTRLTVL.

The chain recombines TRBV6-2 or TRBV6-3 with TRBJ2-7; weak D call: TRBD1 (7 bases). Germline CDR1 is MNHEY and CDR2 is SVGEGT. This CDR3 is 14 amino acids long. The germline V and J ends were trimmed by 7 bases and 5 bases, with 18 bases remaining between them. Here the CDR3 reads CASTRQGGVHEQYF. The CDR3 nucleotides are TGTGCCAGCACACGACAGGGAGGCGTCCACGAGCAGTACTTC.